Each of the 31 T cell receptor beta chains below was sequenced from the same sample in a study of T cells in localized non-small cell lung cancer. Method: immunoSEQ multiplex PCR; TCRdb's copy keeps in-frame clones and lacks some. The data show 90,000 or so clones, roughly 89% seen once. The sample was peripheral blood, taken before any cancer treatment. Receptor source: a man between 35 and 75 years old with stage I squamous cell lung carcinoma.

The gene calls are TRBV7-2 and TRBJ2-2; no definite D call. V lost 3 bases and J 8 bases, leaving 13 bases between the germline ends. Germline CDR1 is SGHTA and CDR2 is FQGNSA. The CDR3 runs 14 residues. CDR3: CASSLVLISGELFF. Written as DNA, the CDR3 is TGTGCCAGCAGCTTGGTCTTGATTTCAGGGGAGCTGTTTTTT. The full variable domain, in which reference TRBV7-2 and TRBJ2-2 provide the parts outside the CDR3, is GAGVSQSPSNKVTEKGKDVELRCDPISGHTALYWYRQSLGQGLEFLIYFQGNSAPDKSGLPSDRFSAERTGGSVSTLTIQRTQQEDSAVYLCASSLVLISGELFFGEGSRLTVL.

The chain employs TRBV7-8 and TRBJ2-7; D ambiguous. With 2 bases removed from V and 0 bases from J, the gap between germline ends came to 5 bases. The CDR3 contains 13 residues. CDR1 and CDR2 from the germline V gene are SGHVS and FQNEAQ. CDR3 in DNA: TGTGCCAGCAGCTTACGACCCTCCTACGAGCAGTACTTC. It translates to CASSLRPSYEQYF.

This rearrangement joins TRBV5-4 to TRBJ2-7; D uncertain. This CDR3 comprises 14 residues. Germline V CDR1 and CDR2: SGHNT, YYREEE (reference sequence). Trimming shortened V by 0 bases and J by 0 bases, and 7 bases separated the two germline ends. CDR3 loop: CASSLGKSSYEQYF. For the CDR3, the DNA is TGTGCCAGCAGCTTGGGAAAGAGCTCCTACGAGCAGTACTTC. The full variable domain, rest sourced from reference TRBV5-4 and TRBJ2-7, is ETGVTQSPTHLIKTRGQQVTLRCSSQSGHNTVSWYQQALGQGPQFIFQYYREEENGRGNFPPRFSGLQFPNYSSELNVNALELDDSALYLCASSLGKSSYEQYFGPGTRLTVT.

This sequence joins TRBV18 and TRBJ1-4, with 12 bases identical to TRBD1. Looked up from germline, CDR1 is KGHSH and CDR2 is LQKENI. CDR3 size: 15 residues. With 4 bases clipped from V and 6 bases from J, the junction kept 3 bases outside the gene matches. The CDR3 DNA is TGTGCCAGCTCACGGGACAGGGGGCACGATGAAAAACTGTTTTTT. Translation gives CASSRDRGHDEKLFF.

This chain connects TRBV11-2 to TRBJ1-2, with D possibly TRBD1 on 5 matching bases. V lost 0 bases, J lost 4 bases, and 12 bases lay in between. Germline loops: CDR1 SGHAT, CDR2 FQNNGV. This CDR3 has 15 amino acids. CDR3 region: CASSLDPLGGYGYTF. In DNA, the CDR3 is TGTGCCAGCAGCTTAGACCCTCTGGGGGGCTATGGCTACACCTTC.

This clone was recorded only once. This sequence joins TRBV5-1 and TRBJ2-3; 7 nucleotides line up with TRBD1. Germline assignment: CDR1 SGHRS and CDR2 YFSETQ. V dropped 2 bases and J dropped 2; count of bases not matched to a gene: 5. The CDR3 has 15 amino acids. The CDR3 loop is CASSLSTGNTDTQYF. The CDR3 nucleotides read TGCGCCAGCAGCTTATCGACAGGGAACACAGATACGCAGTATTTT.

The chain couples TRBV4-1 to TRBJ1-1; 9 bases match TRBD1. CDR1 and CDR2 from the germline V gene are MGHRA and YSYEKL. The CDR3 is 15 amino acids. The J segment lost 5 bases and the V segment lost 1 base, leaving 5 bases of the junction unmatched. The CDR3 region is CASSQVTGGKTEAFF. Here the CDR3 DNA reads TGCGCCAGCAGCCAAGTGACAGGGGGAAAGACTGAAGCTTTCTTT.

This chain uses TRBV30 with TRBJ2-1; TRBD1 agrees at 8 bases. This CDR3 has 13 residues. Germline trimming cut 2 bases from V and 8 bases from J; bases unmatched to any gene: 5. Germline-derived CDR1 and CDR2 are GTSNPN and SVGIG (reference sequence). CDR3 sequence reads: CAWSNGQGYEQFF. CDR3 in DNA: TGTGCCTGGAGTAACGGACAGGGCTATGAGCAGTTCTTC.

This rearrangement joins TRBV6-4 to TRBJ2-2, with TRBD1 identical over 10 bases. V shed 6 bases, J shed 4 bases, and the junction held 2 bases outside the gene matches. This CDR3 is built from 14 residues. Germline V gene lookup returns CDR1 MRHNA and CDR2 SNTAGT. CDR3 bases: TGTGCCAGCAGACGGGACAGGGGCACCGGGGAGCTGTTTTTT. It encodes CASRRDRGTGELFF.

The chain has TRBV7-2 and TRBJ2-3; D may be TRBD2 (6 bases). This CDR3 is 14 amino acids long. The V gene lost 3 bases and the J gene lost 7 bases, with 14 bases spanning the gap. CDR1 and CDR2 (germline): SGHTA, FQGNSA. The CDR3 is CASSFTREVYTQYF. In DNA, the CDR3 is TGTGCCAGCAGCTTTACCAGGGAGGTATATACGCAGTATTTT.

This CDR3 is CASSLAVGDPDTQYF. The CDR3 coding sequence is TGCGCCAGCAGCTTGGCCGTGGGGGATCCAGATACGCAGTATTTT. The chain links TRBV5-1 to TRBJ2-3; TRBD1 or TRBD2 may be the D gene (5 bases each). This CDR3 contains 15 residues. Trimming removed 0 bases at V and 4 bases at J, with 12 bases between. Germline V gene lookup returns CDR1 SGHRS and CDR2 YFSETQ.

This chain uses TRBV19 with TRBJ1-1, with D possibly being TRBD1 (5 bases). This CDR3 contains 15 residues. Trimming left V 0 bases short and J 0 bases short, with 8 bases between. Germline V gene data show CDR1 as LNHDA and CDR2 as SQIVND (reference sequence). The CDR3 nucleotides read TGTGCCAGTAGTATAGATCAGACAGTGAACACTGAAGCTTTCTTT. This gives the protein CASSIDQTVNTEAFF.

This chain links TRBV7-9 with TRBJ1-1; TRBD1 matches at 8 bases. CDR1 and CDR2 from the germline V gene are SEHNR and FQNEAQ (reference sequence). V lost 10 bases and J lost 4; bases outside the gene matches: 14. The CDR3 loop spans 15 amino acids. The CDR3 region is CATSPTGDLSTEAFF. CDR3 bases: TGTGCCACCTCACCGACAGGGGATCTTTCCACTGAAGCTTTCTTT.

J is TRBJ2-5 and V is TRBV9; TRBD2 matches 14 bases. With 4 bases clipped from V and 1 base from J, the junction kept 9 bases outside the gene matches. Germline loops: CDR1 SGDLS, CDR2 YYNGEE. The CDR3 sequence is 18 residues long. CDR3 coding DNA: TGTGCCAGCAGCCCCGGACTAGCGGGGGGCCAGATCCAAGAGACCCAGTACTTC. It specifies CASSPGLAGGQIQETQYF. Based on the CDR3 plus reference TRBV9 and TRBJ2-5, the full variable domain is DSGVTQTPKHLITATGQRVTLRCSPRSGDLSVYWYQQSLDQGLQFLIQYYNGEERAKGNILERFSAQQFPDLHSELNLSSLELGDSALYFCASSPGLAGGQIQETQYFGPGTRLLVL.

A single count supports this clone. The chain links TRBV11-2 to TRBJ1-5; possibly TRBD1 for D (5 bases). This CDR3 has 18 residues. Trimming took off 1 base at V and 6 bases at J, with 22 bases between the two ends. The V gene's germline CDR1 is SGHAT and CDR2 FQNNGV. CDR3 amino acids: CASSLGPRGTGRGQPQHF. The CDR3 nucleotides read TGTGCCAGCAGCTTAGGTCCGCGGGGCACGGGGAGGGGTCAGCCCCAGCATTTT.

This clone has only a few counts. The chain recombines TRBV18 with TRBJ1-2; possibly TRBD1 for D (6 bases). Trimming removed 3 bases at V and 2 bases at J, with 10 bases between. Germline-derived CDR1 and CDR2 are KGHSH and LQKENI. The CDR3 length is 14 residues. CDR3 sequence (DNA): TGTGCCAGCTCACCCGGGGGGCGCAACTATGGCTACACCTTC. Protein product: CASSPGGRNYGYTF. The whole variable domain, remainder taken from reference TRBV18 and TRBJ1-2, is NAGVMQNPRHLVRRRGQEARLRCSPMKGHSHVYWYRQLPEEGLKFMVYLQKENIIDESGMPKERFSAEFPKEGPSILRIQQVVRGDSAAYFCASSPGGRNYGYTFGSGTRLTVV.

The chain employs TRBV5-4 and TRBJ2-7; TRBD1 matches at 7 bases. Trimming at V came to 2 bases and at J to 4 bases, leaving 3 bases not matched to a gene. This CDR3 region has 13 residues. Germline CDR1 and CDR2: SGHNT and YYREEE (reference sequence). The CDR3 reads CASSFDREYEQYF. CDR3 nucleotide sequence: TGTGCCAGCAGCTTCGACAGGGAGTACGAGCAGTACTTC.

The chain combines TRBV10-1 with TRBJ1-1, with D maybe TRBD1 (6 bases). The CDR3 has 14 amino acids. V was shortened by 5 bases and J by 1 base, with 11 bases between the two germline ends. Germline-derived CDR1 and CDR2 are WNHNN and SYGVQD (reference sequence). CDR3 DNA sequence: TGCGCCAGCAGTTTAGGGGGTTCGAACACTGAAGCTTTCTTT. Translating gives CASSLGGSNTEAFF.

The CDR3 is CASVGTAHTGELFF. CDR3 bases: TGTGCCAGCGTGGGGACAGCGCACACCGGGGAGCTGTTTTTT. V and J are TRBV6-1 and TRBJ2-2; the match to TRBD1 covers 7 bases. V lost 8 bases, J lost 3 bases, and 6 bases stayed unmatched. Germline CDR1 is MNHNS and CDR2 is SASEGT. CDR3 length: 14 amino acids.

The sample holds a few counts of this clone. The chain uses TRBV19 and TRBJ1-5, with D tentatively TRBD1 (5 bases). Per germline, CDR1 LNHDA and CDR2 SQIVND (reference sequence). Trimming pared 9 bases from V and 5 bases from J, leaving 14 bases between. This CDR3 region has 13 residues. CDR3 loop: CASGGDLHQPQHF. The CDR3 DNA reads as TGTGCCAGCGGGGGGGATCTACATCAGCCCCAGCATTTT. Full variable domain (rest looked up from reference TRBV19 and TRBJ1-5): DGGITQSPKYLFRKEGQNVTLSCEQNLNHDAMYWYRQDPGQGLRLIYYSQIVNDFQKGDIAEGYSVSREKKESFPLTVTSAQKNPTAFYLCASGGDLHQPQHFGDGTRLSIL.

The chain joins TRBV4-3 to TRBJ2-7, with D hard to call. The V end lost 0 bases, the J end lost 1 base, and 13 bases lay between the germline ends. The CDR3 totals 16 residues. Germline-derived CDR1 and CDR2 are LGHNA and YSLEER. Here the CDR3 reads CASSQEVQAKSYEQYF. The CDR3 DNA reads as TGCGCCAGCAGCCAAGAGGTGCAGGCCAAGTCCTACGAGCAGTACTTC.

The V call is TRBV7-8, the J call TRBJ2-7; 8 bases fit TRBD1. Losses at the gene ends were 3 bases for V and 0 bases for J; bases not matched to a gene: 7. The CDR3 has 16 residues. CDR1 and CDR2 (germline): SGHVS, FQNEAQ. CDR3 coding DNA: TGTGCCAGCAGCTTGAGGGGACAGGTAAACTCCTACGAGCAGTACTTC. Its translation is CASSLRGQVNSYEQYF.

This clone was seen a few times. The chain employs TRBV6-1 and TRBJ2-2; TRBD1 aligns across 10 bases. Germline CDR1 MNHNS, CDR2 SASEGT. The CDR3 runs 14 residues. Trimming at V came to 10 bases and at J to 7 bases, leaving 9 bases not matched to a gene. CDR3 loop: CATPKGQGFGELFF. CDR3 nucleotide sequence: TGTGCCACCCCCAAGGGACAGGGGTTCGGGGAGCTGTTTTTT.

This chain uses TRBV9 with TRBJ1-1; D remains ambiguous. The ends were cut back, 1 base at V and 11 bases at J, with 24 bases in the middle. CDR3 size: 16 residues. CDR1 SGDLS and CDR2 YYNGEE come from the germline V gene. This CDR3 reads CASSVQSVQSPRGAFF. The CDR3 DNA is TGTGCCAGCAGCGTACAGTCCGTACAGTCCCCGCGCGGGGCTTTCTTT.

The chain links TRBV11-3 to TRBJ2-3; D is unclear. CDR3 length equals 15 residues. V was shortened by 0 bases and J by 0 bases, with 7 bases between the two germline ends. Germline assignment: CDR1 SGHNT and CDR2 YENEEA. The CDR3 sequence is CASSLDATSTDTQYF. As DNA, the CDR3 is TGTGCCAGCAGCTTAGATGCGACTAGCACAGATACGCAGTATTTT.

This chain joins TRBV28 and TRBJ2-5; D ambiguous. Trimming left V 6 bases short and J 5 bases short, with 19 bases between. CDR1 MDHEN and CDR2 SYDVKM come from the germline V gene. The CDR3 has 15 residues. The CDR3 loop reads CASSTTRSDRETQYF. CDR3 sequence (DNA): TGTGCCAGCAGCACTACTCGGAGCGATAGGGAGACCCAGTACTTC.

The CDR3 DNA reads as TGTGCCAGCTCACCACCTTGGGGGAGAGGCTACACCTTC. It yields the protein CASSPPWGRGYTF. The V call is TRBV18, the J call TRBJ1-2; TRBD1 might be the D (5 bases). This CDR3 has 13 residues. V dropped 0 bases and J dropped 8 bases, with 10 bases sitting between them. Germline CDR1 and CDR2: KGHSH and LQKENI.

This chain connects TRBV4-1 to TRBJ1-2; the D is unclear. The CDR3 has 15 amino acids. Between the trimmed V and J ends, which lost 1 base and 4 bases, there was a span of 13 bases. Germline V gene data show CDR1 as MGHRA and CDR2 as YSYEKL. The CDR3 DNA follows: TGCGCCAGCAGCCAAGGGGAGGGTATGGGCTATGGCTACACCTTC. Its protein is CASSQGEGMGYGYTF.

The CDR3 sequence: CASSQRTEAFF. The CDR3, as DNA: TGTGCCAGCAGCCAGCGCACTGAAGCTTTCTTT. V gene TRBV14 combines with J gene TRBJ1-1; D call uncertain. The CDR3 has 11 amino acids. Trimming cost V 3 bases and J 4 bases, with 3 bases left between them. Germline values: CDR1 SGHDN, CDR2 FVKESK.

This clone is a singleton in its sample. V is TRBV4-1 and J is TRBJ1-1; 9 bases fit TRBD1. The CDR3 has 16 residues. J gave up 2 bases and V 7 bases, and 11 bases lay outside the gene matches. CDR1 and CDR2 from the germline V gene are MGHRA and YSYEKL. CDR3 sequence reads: CASNRQGGSLNTEAFF. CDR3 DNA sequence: TGCGCCAGCAACCGACAGGGGGGTTCATTAAACACTGAAGCTTTCTTT.

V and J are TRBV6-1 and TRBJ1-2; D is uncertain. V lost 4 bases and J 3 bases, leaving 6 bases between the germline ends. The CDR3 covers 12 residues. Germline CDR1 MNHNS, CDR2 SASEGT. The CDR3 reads CASSVQYYGYTF. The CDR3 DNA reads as TGTGCCAGCAGTGTACAGTACTATGGCTACACCTTC.